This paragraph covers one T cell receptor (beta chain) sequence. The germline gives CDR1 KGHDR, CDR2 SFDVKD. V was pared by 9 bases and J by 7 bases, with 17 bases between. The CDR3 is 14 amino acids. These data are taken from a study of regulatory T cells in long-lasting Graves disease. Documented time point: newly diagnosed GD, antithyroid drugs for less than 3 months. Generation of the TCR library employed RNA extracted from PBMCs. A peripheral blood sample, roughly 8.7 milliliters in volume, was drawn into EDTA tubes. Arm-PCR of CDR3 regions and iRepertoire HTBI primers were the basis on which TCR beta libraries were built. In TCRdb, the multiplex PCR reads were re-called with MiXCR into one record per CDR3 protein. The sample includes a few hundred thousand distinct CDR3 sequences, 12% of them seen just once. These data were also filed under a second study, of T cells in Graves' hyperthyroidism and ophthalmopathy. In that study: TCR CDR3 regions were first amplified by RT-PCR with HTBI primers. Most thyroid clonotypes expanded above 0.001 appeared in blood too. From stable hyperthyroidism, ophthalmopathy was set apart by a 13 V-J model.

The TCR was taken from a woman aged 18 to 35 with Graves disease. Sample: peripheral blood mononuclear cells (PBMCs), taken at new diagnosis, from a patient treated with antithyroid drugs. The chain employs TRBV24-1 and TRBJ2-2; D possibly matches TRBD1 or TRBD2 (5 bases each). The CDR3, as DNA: TGTGCCACCCCGGCGGAGGTGGGGGACGGGGAGCTGTTTTTT. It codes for CATPAEVGDGELFF.